The 7 T cell receptor beta chains reported below all come from one sample, sequenced in a study of Ad26.COV2.S vaccination and SARS-CoV-2 variants. Here immunoSEQ multiplex PCR was the method, and the copy in TCRdb shows in-frame clones only, minus some. Of 380,000 or so clones listed, about nine tenths are singletons. The treatment denotes: around 19 received Ad26.COV2.S at low or high dose, single or two shots; several received placebo; per-sample allocation not given. Day 63 after the first injection of vaccine or placebo was the sampling time. This sample comprised peripheral blood, obtained in a trial of Ad26.COV2.S vaccine versus placebo. These TCRs come from a person between 18 and 59 years old who received the Ad26.COV2.S COVID-19 vaccine or a placebo.

This rearrangement joins TRBV5-1 to TRBJ2-1; TRBD1 agrees at 9 bases. J gave up 3 bases and V 4 bases, and 5 bases lay outside the gene matches. Germline V gives CDR1 SGHRS, CDR2 YFSETQ. This CDR3 contains 15 residues. CDR3 nucleotides: TGCGCCAGCAGCAAAAGACAGGGGGGCTACAATGAGCAGTTCTTC. It translates to CASSKRQGGYNEQFF. Combining the CDR3 with reference TRBV5-1 and TRBJ2-1 gives the whole variable domain KAGVTQTPRYLIKTRGQQVTLSCSPISGHRSVSWYQQTPGQGLQFLFEYFSETQRNKGNFPGRFSGRQFSNSRSEMNVSTLELGDSALYLCASSKRQGGYNEQFFGPGTRLTVL.

The CDR3 protein is CASSLDIGTGSSYEQYF. The CDR3, as DNA: TGTGCCAGCAGCTTGGATATTGGGACAGGGAGCTCCTACGAGCAGTACTTC. The chain uses TRBV5-6 and TRBJ2-7; 9 bases are shared with TRBD1. J was trimmed by 0 bases and V by 0 bases; bases with no gene match: 7. The CDR3 extends over 17 amino acids. The germline CDR1 and CDR2 sequences are SGHDT and YYEEEE. Using reference TRBV5-6 and TRBJ2-7 for the parts outside the CDR3, the full variable domain is DAGVTQSPTHLIKTRGQQVTLRCSPKSGHDTVSWYQQALGQGPQFIFQYYEEEERQRGNFPDRFSGHQFPNYSSELNVNALLLGDSALYLCASSLDIGTGSSYEQYFGPGTRLTVT.

The chain links TRBV6-5 to TRBJ1-1; D unresolved. CDR3 length equals 13 residues. V lost 2 bases, J lost 1 base, and 5 bases lay in between. CDR1 and CDR2 (germline): MNHEY, SVGAGI. The CDR3 loop reads CASSYLSNTEAFF. The CDR3 nucleotides are TGTGCCAGCAGTTACCTATCGAACACTGAAGCTTTCTTT.

The rearrangement joins TRBV19 to TRBJ2-5; 10 positions match TRBD1. Germline values: CDR1 LNHDA, CDR2 SQIVND (reference sequence). This CDR3 has 16 amino acids. V lost 2 bases to trimming and J lost 5 bases; unmatched junction nucleotides: 8. The CDR3 DNA reads as TGTGCCAGTAGTATACTCGGGACAGGGGCCATGGAGACCCAGTACTTC. It specifies CASSILGTGAMETQYF.

The J gene is TRBJ2-1, the V gene TRBV6-2 or TRBV6-3, with TRBD2 matching over 7 bases. This CDR3 has 13 residues. The V and J ends lost 5 bases and 3 bases, in that order; junction bases with no gene match: 1. The V gene's germline CDR1 is MNHEY and CDR2 SVGEGT. Here the CDR3 DNA reads TGTGCCAGCAGTAGCGGGGACTACAATGAGCAGTTCTTC. It encodes CASSSGDYNEQFF.

Points on this clone: Other DNA sequences in this sample translate to the same CDR3. The chain employs TRBV3-1 (or the pseudogene TRBV3-2) and TRBJ1-6; weak D call: TRBD1 (5 bases). CDR1 LGHDT and CDR2 YNNKEL come from the germline V gene (reference sequence). The CDR3 is 14 residues long. V was shortened by 3 bases and J by 8 bases, with 11 bases between the two germline ends. The chain's CDR3 is CASSQVQGDSPLHF. The CDR3 nucleotides read TGTGCCAGCAGCCAGGTGCAGGGTGATTCACCCCTCCACTTT.

This clone turned up a few times. The CDR3 region has the DNA TGTGCCAGCAGTCAGGGGGCTGGGGCCAACGTCCTGACTTTC. This sequence encodes CASSQGAGANVLTF. The rearrangement uses TRBV6-2 or TRBV6-3 and TRBJ2-6, with 7 positions matching TRBD1. Germline lookup yields CDR1 MNHEY and CDR2 SVGEGT. There are 14 residues in the CDR3. V shed 5 bases and J 2 bases; nucleotides not matched to a gene: 0.